One and the same sample provided the 27 T cell receptor beta chains below, sequenced in a study of cytomegalovirus exposure and HLA in healthy donors. Clones were sequenced by immunoSEQ multiplex PCR, and TCRdb holds only the in-frame ones, with some missing. The sample records approximately 220,000 clones, just over 90% being singletons. The sample comprised PBMCs. The receptors were sampled from a woman between 18 and 30 years old in good health and CMV-seronegative.

This chain connects TRBV14 to TRBJ1-5; 9 nucleotides line up with TRBD1. The length of the CDR3 is 15 residues. V gave up 3 bases and J gave up 5 bases; unmatched junction bases: 5. Germline values: CDR1 SGHDN, CDR2 FVKESK. The CDR3 DNA is TGTGCCAGCAGCCAGACGGGACAGGGTCATCAGCCCCAGCATTTT. Amino acids: CASSQTGQGHQPQHF.

The chain has TRBV18 and TRBJ1-2; 7 bases line up with TRBD1. CDR3 length: 16 amino acids. CDR1 is KGHSH, CDR2 LQKENI, per germline. Trimming cost V 3 bases and J 2 bases; bases outside gene matches: 9. CDR3 nucleotides: TGTGCCAGCTCACCCACCGCCGACAGGGTCAACTATGGCTACACCTTC. This sequence encodes CASSPTADRVNYGYTF.

The chain links TRBV6-6 to TRBJ2-7, with 11 bases lining up with TRBD2. This CDR3 has 14 residues. In germline, CDR1 is MNHNY, CDR2 SVGAGI (reference sequence). With 5 bases clipped from V and 6 bases from J, the junction kept 6 bases outside the gene matches. The CDR3 region has the DNA TGTGCCAGCAGTCTTAGCGGGAGGGCAGGCGAGCAGTACTTC. Encoded protein: CASSLSGRAGEQYF.

This chain joins TRBV19 and TRBJ2-5, with a weak D call TRBD2 (6 bases). V lost 3 bases to trimming and J lost 5 bases, with 16 bases between them. The CDR3 is 15 amino acids. Germline values: CDR1 LNHDA, CDR2 SQIVND (reference sequence). CDR3 amino acids: CASSITGTLVETQYF. The DNA for the CDR3 is TGTGCCAGTAGTATCACTGGGACTCTGGTTGAGACCCAGTACTTC.

The chain links TRBV4-2 to TRBJ1-1; D unclear. The V end was cut by 0 bases, the J end by 1 base, with 9 bases between. Germline values: CDR1 LGHNA, CDR2 YNFKEQ. The CDR3 consists of 15 residues. CDR3 DNA: TGTGCCAGCAGCCAAGATCTTGAGCCGAACACTGAAGCTTTCTTT. The encoded protein is CASSQDLEPNTEAFF.

V gene TRBV25-1 combines with J gene TRBJ2-2, with 8 bases lining up with TRBD1. CDR1 and CDR2 from the germline V gene are MGHDK and SYGVNS. V trimming: 3 bases; J trimming: 6 bases; junction bases outside the gene matches: 6. CDR3 length equals 15 residues. CDR3 in DNA: TGTGCCAGCAGTGATGGACAGGGATGGGCCGGGGAGCTGTTTTTT. As protein: CASSDGQGWAGELFF.

In DNA form, the CDR3 reads TGCGCCAGCAGCTTGACAGGGTCATTCACTGGAAACACCATATATTTT. Amino acids: CASSLTGSFTGNTIYF. This chain links TRBV5-1 with TRBJ1-3, with a possible D match to TRBD1 (6 bases). Trimming took off 1 base at V and 2 bases at J, with 13 bases between the two ends. CDR1 is SGHRS and CDR2 is YFSETQ in the germline V gene. The CDR3 is made up of 16 amino acids.

This clone showed up just a few times. The chain couples TRBV14 to TRBJ1-2, with a possible D match to TRBD1 (6 bases). Looked up from germline, CDR1 is SGHDN and CDR2 is FVKESK. Trimming cost V 0 bases and J 7 bases, with 15 bases left between them. The CDR3 runs to 15 residues. Here the CDR3 reads CASSQDRARGAGYTF. Written as DNA, the CDR3 is TGTGCCAGCAGCCAAGATAGGGCCAGGGGCGCTGGCTACACCTTC.

This sequence joins TRBV5-4 and TRBJ1-3; D is unresolved. This CDR3 contains 14 residues. Looked up from germline, CDR1 is SGHNT and CDR2 is YYREEE (reference sequence). V shed 4 bases and J shed 0 bases, with 8 bases lying between them. The CDR3, as DNA: TGTGCCAGCAGCATCCGTTCCTCTGGAAACACCATATATTTT. Its translation is CASSIRSSGNTIYF.

The rearrangement uses TRBV2 and TRBJ1-2; maybe TRBD1 (6 bases). This CDR3 spans 13 amino acids. Between the trimmed V and J ends, which lost 8 bases and 4 bases, there was a span of 14 bases. Germline-derived CDR1 and CDR2 are SNHLY and FYNNEI. CDR3 sequence reads: CASDRTAIYGYTF. The CDR3 nucleotides read TGTGCCAGCGACAGGACCGCTATCTATGGCTACACCTTC.

The chain combines TRBV27 with TRBJ1-1; no definite D call. The germline V and J ends were trimmed by 7 bases and 3 bases, with 9 bases remaining between them. CDR3 length equals 12 residues. The germline gives CDR1 MNHEY, CDR2 SMNVEV (reference sequence). The CDR3, as DNA: TGTGCCAGCACCCCACGGGACACTGAAGCTTTCTTT. Translating it yields CASTPRDTEAFF.

V gene TRBV5-4 combines with J gene TRBJ1-2, with TRBD1 matching 8 bases. This CDR3 contains 17 residues. The germline CDR1 and CDR2 sequences are SGHNT and YYREEE (reference sequence). J lost 2 bases, V lost 1 base, and 10 bases had no gene match. Here the CDR3 DNA reads TGTGCCAGCAGCTTGTTTCCCGCGACAGGGGTGAACTATGGCTACACCTTC. Protein: CASSLFPATGVNYGYTF. Filled out from reference TRBV5-4 and TRBJ1-2, the complete variable domain reads ETGVTQSPTHLIKTRGQQVTLRCSSQSGHNTVSWYQQALGQGPQFIFQYYREEENGRGNFPPRFSGLQFPNYSSELNVNALELDDSALYLCASSLFPATGVNYGYTFGSGTRLTVV.

The genes are TRBV19 and TRBJ2-1, with TRBD2 identical over 10 bases. This CDR3 contains 14 residues. V gave up 6 bases and J gave up 5 bases; unmatched junction bases: 4. The germline V gene has CDR1 LNHDA and CDR2 SQIVND (reference sequence). The CDR3 bases are TGTGCCAGTAGGCTAGCGGGAGACCACAATGAGCAGTTCTTC. This sequence encodes CASRLAGDHNEQFF.

This rearrangement joins TRBV7-2 to TRBJ1-1; 9 bases align to TRBD1. CDR3 length: 14 amino acids. V was clipped by 6 bases and J by 3 bases; unmatched bases: 5. Germline CDR1 and CDR2: SGHTA and FQGNSA. The CDR3 nucleotides read TGTGCCAGCAGAAGGCGGGACAGGGACACTGAAGCTTTCTTT. Translating gives CASRRRDRDTEAFF.

V is TRBV23-1 and J is TRBJ1-5; a weak D match, TRBD1 (5 bases). TRBV23-1 is assigned to the ORF class and has an uncertain function. This CDR3 comprises 16 residues. Trimming cost V 4 bases and J 3 bases, with 16 bases left between them. This chain's CDR3 is CASSRGGRNYNQPQHF. CDR3 in DNA: TGCGCCAGCAGTCGGGGGGGACGGAATTACAATCAGCCCCAGCATTTT.

This clone showed up just once. V is TRBV20-1 and J is TRBJ2-7; D remains unclear. Trimming cost V 1 base and J 4 bases, with 5 bases left between them. There are 11 residues in the CDR3. Germline assignment: CDR1 DFQATT and CDR2 SNEGSKA (reference sequence). The CDR3 DNA reads TGCAGTGCTAGAGCTCCTTACGAGCAGTACTTC. Translated, it gives CSARAPYEQYF.

This chain uses TRBV18 with TRBJ1-1; TRBD1 agrees at 7 bases. CDR3 length equals 15 residues. Germline loops: CDR1 KGHSH, CDR2 LQKENI. Losses at the gene ends were 2 bases for V and 6 bases for J; bases not matched to a gene: 9. The CDR3, as DNA: TGTGCCAGCTCACCAAAGGCAGGGGGTGGATCTGAAGCTTTCTTT. Translated: CASSPKAGGGSEAFF.

The chain uses TRBV7-6 and TRBJ1-5, with a tentative D call TRBD1 (5 bases). Trimming removed 3 bases from V and 2 bases from J, with 20 bases in between. The germline gives CDR1 SGHVS, CDR2 FNYEAQ. CDR3 length: 18 amino acids. The DNA of the CDR3 is TGTGCCAGCAGCTTCCGGGACTATGGGTTATACGGCAATCAGCCCCAGCATTTT. It is translated as CASSFRDYGLYGNQPQHF.

V is TRBV6-6 and J is TRBJ2-1, with TRBD2 matching 12 bases. V lost 4 bases and J lost 9; bases outside the gene matches: 7. CDR3 length: 15 residues. The germline CDR1 and CDR2 sequences are MNHNY and SVGAGI (reference sequence). The CDR3 DNA reads TGTGCCAGCAGTTCCGGTGGACTAGCGGGAAGTGAGCAGTTCTTC. Protein product: CASSSGGLAGSEQFF.

V and J are TRBV4-2 and TRBJ2-1, with 10 bases matching TRBD2. Germline loops: CDR1 LGHNA, CDR2 YNFKEQ. The trim removed 3 bases at V and 8 bases at J, leaving 7 bases unmatched. The CDR3 loop spans 15 amino acids. The CDR3 DNA follows: TGTGCCAGCAGCCACAAAGGGACTAGCGAGGATGAGCAGTTCTTC. Translating gives CASSHKGTSEDEQFF.

The chain employs TRBV29-1 and TRBJ1-1; TRBD1 matches at 7 bases. V lost 8 bases to trimming and J lost 4 bases; unmatched junction nucleotides: 7. In germline, CDR1 is SQVTM, CDR2 ANQGSEA. This CDR3 spans 12 amino acids. CDR3 coding DNA: TGCAGCATCGACAGGGCGGGCACTGAAGCTTTCTTT. This translates into CSIDRAGTEAFF.

This chain uses TRBV6-5 with TRBJ1-2; 10 nucleotides align to TRBD1. V dropped 3 bases and J dropped 3; count of bases not matched to a gene: 7. In germline, CDR1 is MNHEY, CDR2 SVGAGI. This CDR3 has 16 amino acids. DNA of the CDR3: TGTGCCAGCAGTTATATCCGGGGACAGGGGCACTATGGCTACACCTTC. Its translation is CASSYIRGQGHYGYTF.

The V call is TRBV2, the J call TRBJ2-1; 12 bases agree with TRBD2. J gave up 10 bases and V 3 bases, and 7 bases lay outside the gene matches. Germline-derived CDR1 and CDR2 are SNHLY and FYNNEI. The CDR3 is made up of 15 amino acids. DNA for the CDR3: TGTGCCAGCAGTGATAGGCTAGCGGGAGGGGGCGAGCAGTTCTTC. Its protein is CASSDRLAGGGEQFF.

The chain has TRBV5-1 and TRBJ2-3; D unresolved. V was clipped by 5 bases and J by 0 bases, with 10 bases between them. Germline V gene sequence: CDR1 SGHRS, CDR2 YFSETQ. The CDR3 has 14 amino acids. The CDR3: CASRLTVSTDTQYF. CDR3 nucleotides: TGCGCCAGCAGATTAACAGTTAGCACAGATACGCAGTATTTT.

The genes are TRBV4-1 and TRBJ1-6, with a weak D call TRBD1 (5 bases). Germline loops: CDR1 MGHRA, CDR2 YSYEKL. This CDR3 is built from 16 residues. V lost 0 bases and J lost 6, with 12 bases in between. DNA for the CDR3: TGCGCCAGCAGCCAAGATGCAGGCAGGGCTAATTCACCCCTCCACTTT. Residues: CASSQDAGRANSPLHF.

This clone was recorded a few times. CDR3 sequence reads: CASLTGASEAFF. In DNA, the CDR3 is TGTGCCAGCTTAACAGGGGCCTCTGAAGCTTTCTTT. The chain uses TRBV28 and TRBJ1-1; 7 nucleotides line up with TRBD1. The germline V gene encodes CDR1 MDHEN and CDR2 SYDVKM. The ends lost 8 bases at V and 6 bases at J; junction bases unmatched: 6. The CDR3 has 12 amino acids. The whole variable domain, remainder taken from reference TRBV28 and TRBJ1-1, is DVKVTQSSRYLVKRTGEKVFLECVQDMDHENMFWYRQDPGLGLRLIYFSYDVKMKEKGDIPEGYSVSREKKERFSLILESASTNQTSMYLCASLTGASEAFFGQGTRLTVV.

The J gene is TRBJ2-3, the V gene TRBV12-5; a weak D match, TRBD2 (6 bases). CDR1 LGHNT and CDR2 FRNRAP come from the germline V gene. Trimming left V 2 bases short and J 1 base short, with 16 bases between. The CDR3 spans 17 residues. The DNA for the CDR3 is TGTGCTAGTGGTTTGTCGGGACTTCGCGTGGGCACAGATACGCAGTATTTT. Translation gives CASGLSGLRVGTDTQYF.